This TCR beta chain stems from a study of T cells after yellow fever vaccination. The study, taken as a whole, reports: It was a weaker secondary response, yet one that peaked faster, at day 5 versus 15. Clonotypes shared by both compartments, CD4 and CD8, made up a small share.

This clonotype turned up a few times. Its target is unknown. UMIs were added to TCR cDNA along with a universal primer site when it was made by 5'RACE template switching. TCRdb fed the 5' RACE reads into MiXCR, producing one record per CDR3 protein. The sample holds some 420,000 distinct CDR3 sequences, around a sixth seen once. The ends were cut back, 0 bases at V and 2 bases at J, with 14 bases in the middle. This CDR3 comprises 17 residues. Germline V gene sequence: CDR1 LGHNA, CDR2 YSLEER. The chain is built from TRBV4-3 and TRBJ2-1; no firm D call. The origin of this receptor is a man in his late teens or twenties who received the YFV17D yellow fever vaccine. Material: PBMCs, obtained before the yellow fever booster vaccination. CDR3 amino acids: CASSQDSASLAYNEQFF. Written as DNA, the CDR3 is TGCGCCAGCAGCCAAGATTCCGCCAGCTTGGCCTACAATGAGCAGTTCTTC.